The 5 T cell receptor beta chains below come from one sample, sequenced in a study of blood T cell repertoires in COVID-19. Measured with immunoSEQ multiplex PCR; TCRdb has only the in-frame clones, and not every one. There are about 240,000 clones in the sample; about 90% occur only once, and around 7.8% lies in the top ten. The sequenced sample was peripheral blood. The source of these receptors is a man aged 55 to 70 who had recovered from COVID-19.

V gene TRBV2 combines with J gene TRBJ1-4, with 8 bases identical to TRBD1. From germline, CDR1 is SNHLY and CDR2 FYNNEI. With 6 bases clipped from V and 7 bases from J, the junction kept 4 bases outside the gene matches. The CDR3 has 13 amino acids. The CDR3 bases are TGTGCCAGCAGAGATGGACAGGGTGAAAAACTGTTTTTT. This codes for CASRDGQGEKLFF.

This chain joins TRBV19 and TRBJ1-2; D is ambiguous. CDR1 and CDR2 from the germline V gene are LNHDA and SQIVND (reference sequence). The CDR3 sequence is 14 residues long. V lost 7 bases and J lost 4, with 16 bases in between. The CDR3 sequence is CASTSYGVVYGYTF. The DNA of the CDR3 is TGTGCCAGTACTTCATACGGAGTTGTCTATGGCTACACCTTC.

This sequence joins TRBV5-1 and TRBJ1-2; 8 bases are shared with TRBD1. The CDR3 totals 15 residues. CDR1 is SGHRS and CDR2 is YFSETQ in the germline V gene. Trimming took 1 base from V and 12 from J; bases not matched to a gene: 14. The CDR3 is CASSLTPGQEGGDTF. CDR3 nucleotides: TGCGCCAGCAGCTTGACACCGGGACAGGAGGGAGGCGACACCTTC.

The rearrangement links TRBV7-2 to TRBJ2-7; 12 bases are a match to TRBD2. Germline trimming cut 1 base from V and 3 bases from J; bases unmatched to any gene: 4. The CDR3 has 16 amino acids. The germline CDR1 and CDR2 sequences are SGHTA and FQGNSA. CDR3 in DNA: TGTGCCAGCAGCTTAGACCTAGCGGGGGGGCTCTACGAGCAGTACTTC. It codes for CASSLDLAGGLYEQYF.

This chain connects TRBV9 to TRBJ2-3; the match to TRBD2 covers 11 bases. The ends lost 2 bases at V and 5 bases at J; junction bases unmatched: 7. The germline V gene has CDR1 SGDLS and CDR2 YYNGEE. The CDR3 extends over 16 amino acids. The CDR3 here is CASSVYSGGAGDTQYF. In DNA, the CDR3 is TGTGCCAGCAGCGTCTATAGCGGGGGGGCTGGAGATACGCAGTATTTT. The full variable domain, with the rest looked up from reference TRBV9 and TRBJ2-3, is DSGVTQTPKHLITATGQRVTLRCSPRSGDLSVYWYQQSLDQGLQFLIQYYNGEERAKGNILERFSAQQFPDLHSELNLSSLELGDSALYFCASSVYSGGAGDTQYFGPGTRLTVL.